This TCR beta chain was recovered during a study of a mutant IDH1 vaccine in newly diagnosed glioma (dated by TCRdb to 2020 to 2023). Turning to the overall study: Vaccination began 4-6 weeks after radiotherapy alone, or alongside temozolomide cycles in the chemotherapy-containing groups. Of the roughly 33 treated patients, approximately 60% were male and 37.5% were female, and a mean age of approximately 40 years was recorded. Prior to enrollment, patients had been given standard therapy consisting of radiotherapy alone, temozolomide alone, or radiochemotherapy with temozolomide, with the combination given to most patients. The week-35 safety follow-up took place at visit V12, and the week-47 end of study took place at visit V13. Peripheral blood samples were drawn at six visits, namely V03 (baseline), V05, V07, V10, V12 and V13. For exploratory analyses, 25 to 30 treated patients had longitudinal TCRB deep sequencing done wherever samples were available. The paper's findings and limits, for the study overall: Immune responses induced by the vaccine were seen in approximately 93% of patients across multiple MHC alleles. Changes in the top peripheral T cell clonotypes picked up by TCRB sequencing did not appear to be linked to pseudoprogression. Availability determined which PBMC samples were chosen for TCRB deep sequencing. It was noted by the authors that analyses of patient blood samples could not be reproduced owing to sample limitations.

The method behind the library was the immunoSEQ multiplex PCR assay. Rearranged TCR beta chain sequences were amplified with the hsTCRB Kit following the manufacturer's protocol. An Illumina MiSeq was used to sequence the TCRB libraries. Per the authors' processing: The proprietary platform of the kit vendor was used for demultiplexing, trimming and gene mapping. The table comes from immuneACCESS by way of TCRdb, which keeps in-frame sequences with V and J called. Part of the clones is missing from these tables; in studies checked, under half for an unresolved V gene and the rest for unknown reasons. The V and J calls and clone size come from that table; D and trimming were worked out from the DNA. The sample data list about 27,000 clones, and over 65% of these were observed just once. The ten largest clones add up to roughly 33% of the sample. The V end loses 0 bases and the J end loses 1 base, and a stretch of 4 bases separates them. Via the germline V gene, CDR1 is SGHRS and CDR2 YFSETQ. The CDR3 contains 13 residues, cysteine and phenylalanine counted. The entry retains the CDR3 DNA only, 39 bases that are in frame from base 1.

The sample holds one count of this clone. Its specific antigen is unknown. The sample holds no much larger clone one base away, and base qualities are not on file. The time point label for this specimen denotes: week 35, safety follow-up. Every vaccine dose consisted of 300 ug of a 20-mer mutant IDH1 peptide in Montanide, administered subcutaneously together with topical imiquimod. Patients were given eight vaccinations, in weeks 1, 3, 5, 7, 11, 15, 19 and 23, which matched visits V03 through V10. The donors had newly diagnosed IDH1-mutant astrocytomas of WHO grade 3 or 4 that showed loss of nuclear ATRX. The samples were drawn from NOA16, a multicentre, single-arm, open-label phase I trial in Germany that tested a mutant IDH1 peptide vaccine in humans for the first time. The DNeasy Blood and Tissue Kit was used to extract genomic DNA from EDTA blood for TCRB sequencing.

This sequence uses TRBV5-1 and TRBJ1-2, with the D segment identity uncertain. Specimen: PBMCs, collected from a glioma patient whose treatment included an IDH1 peptide vaccine. This clonotype was obtained from a man younger than 45 with glioma. The sequenced DNA is TGCGCCAGCAGCTTGGGGGATAACTATGGCTACACCTTC. This sequence encodes CASSLGDNYGYTF.